This is a list of T cell receptor beta chains from one sample in a study of T-cell reconstitution after alpha-beta-depleted transplantation in children. TCRdb reprocessed the PCR reads via MiXCR and lists one record per CDR3 protein. The repertoire consists of about 340,000 distinct CDR3 sequences, with 15% to 20% occurring once and the leading ten covering around 43%. The sequencing here drew on PBMCs, mostly from graft donor cells, taken 360 days after TCRalphabeta/CD19-depleted stem cell transplant. These receptors were collected from a male patient between 2 and 15 years old who had a stem cell transplant for acute lymphoblastic leukemia, so the T cells may come from the graft donor. The CDR3 runs from the conserved cysteine through the conserved F or W. The D gene is left open where the match is weak. Clone sizes are given selectively: once, few, many, or a class where the clone is expanded.

d_call clone_size j_call v_call cdr3_length cdr3_aa cdr3_nt
TRBD2 many TRBJ2-1 TRBV29-1 16 CSVDPATSYVWNEQFF TGCAGCGTTGACCCTGCGACTAGCTACGTATGGAATGAGCAGTTCTTC
TRBD1 many TRBJ2-7 TRBV12-3/TRBV12-4 14 CASSSGTGYYEQYF TGTGCCAGCAGTTCCGGGACAGGATACTACGAGCAGTACTTC
TRBD1 few TRBJ2-7 TRBV7-3 14 CASSVGTGAYEQYF TGTGCCAGCAGCGTCGGGACAGGGGCCTACGAGCAGTACTTC
TRBD2 few TRBJ2-1 TRBV20-1 12 CSGGGWGYEQFF TGCAGTGGCGGGGGTTGGGGGTATGAGCAGTTCTTC
NA few TRBJ2-7 TRBV10-3 13 CAISERAAYEQYF TGTGCCATCAGTGAGCGGGCCGCCTACGAGCAGTACTTC
TRBD1 few TRBJ2-7 TRBV2 16 CASTEPRQGESYEQYF TGTGCCAGCACCGAACCGCGACAGGGGGAGTCCTACGAGCAGTACTTC
NA NA TRBJ2-7 TRBV5-1 13 CASSLAGFSEQYF TGCGCCAGCAGCTTGGCTGGATTCAGCGAGCAGTACTTC
NA NA TRBJ2-1 TRBV11-1 14 CASSHRDHYNEQFF TGTGCCAGCAGCCACCGGGACCACTACAATGAGCAGTTCTTC
NA NA TRBJ1-2 TRBV10-3 15 CAISDPGGQNYGYTF TGTGCCATCAGTGACCCCGGGGGGCAGAACTATGGCTACACCTTC
NA NA TRBJ2-1 TRBV9 13 CASSVETANEQFF TGTGCCAGCAGCGTAGAAACAGCTAATGAGCAGTTCTTC
TRBD1 many TRBJ2-7 TRBV4-2 15 CASSQDLQGSYEQYF TGTGCCAGCAGCCAAGATCTACAGGGGTCCTACGAGCAGTACTTC
TRBD1 NA TRBJ1-2 TRBV4-3 16 CASSQDYWTGWDGYTF TGCGCCAGCAGCCAAGATTACTGGACAGGATGGGATGGCTACACCTTC
NA NA TRBJ2-7 TRBV28 17 CASSFLRIERSSYEQYF TGTGCCAGCAGTTTTCTTCGTATTGAGCGGAGCTCCTACGAGCAGTACTTC
NA few TRBJ2-2 TRBV27 15 CASSLFHGVTGELFF TGTGCCAGCAGTTTATTTCATGGGGTGACCGGGGAGCTGTTTTTT
TRBD2 few TRBJ2-1 TRBV5-1 15 CASSLVTSDYNEQFF TGCGCCAGCAGCTTGGTGACTAGCGACTACAATGAGCAGTTCTTC
NA many TRBJ2-5 TRBV2 12 CASSRSRETQYF TGTGCCAGCAGTAGGTCGAGGGAGACCCAGTACTTC
TRBD2 NA TRBJ2-7 TRBV29-1 15 CSGIITSGAFYEQYF TGCAGCGGAATTATTACTAGCGGGGCTTTCTACGAGCAGTACTTC
TRBD2 NA TRBJ2-7 TRBV12-3/TRBV12-4 16 CASSLAFQAGSYEQYF TGTGCCAGCAGTTTAGCGTTCCAAGCGGGGAGCTACGAGCAGTACTTC
TRBD1 few TRBJ1-3 TRBV11-2 18 CASRVPRDRDFSGNTIYF TGTGCCAGCAGGGTTCCCCGGGACAGGGATTTCTCTGGAAACACCATATATTTT
NA many TRBJ2-5 TRBV29-1 15 CSVEELRGYQETQYF TGCAGCGTTGAAGAGCTTAGGGGTTACCAAGAGACCCAGTACTTC
NA many TRBJ1-1 TRBV12-3/TRBV12-4 13 CASSSPGKTEAFF TGTGCCAGCAGTTCCCCAGGGAAGACTGAAGCTTTCTTT
NA few TRBJ2-5 TRBV4-3 15 CASSQDSGFQETQYF TGCGCCAGCAGCCAAGATTCCGGGTTCCAAGAGACCCAGTACTTC
TRBD2 NA TRBJ2-5 TRBV4-1 16 CASSQPLAGKQETQYF TGCGCCAGCAGCCAGCCCCTAGCGGGAAAGCAAGAGACCCAGTACTTC
NA NA TRBJ2-4 TRBV4-2 15 CASSQDPGAKNIQYF TGTGCCAGCAGCCAAGATCCGGGGGCCAAAAACATTCAGTACTTC
NA few TRBJ2-4 TRBV29-1 12 CSVRIDSNIQYF TGCAGCGTTCGCATCGACTCGAACATTCAGTACTTC
NA NA TRBJ2-3 TRBV4-3 15 CASSQGLGRLSEQYF TGCGCCAGCAGCCAAGGGCTGGGAAGACTTTCCGAGCAGTATTTT
NA NA TRBJ1-6 TRBV5-1 16 CASSLEAGSYNSPLHF TGCGCCAGCAGCCTGGAAGCGGGCTCCTATAATTCACCCCTCCACTTT
NA few TRBJ2-1 TRBV7-2 15 CASSPMGRGGDEQFF TGTGCCAGCAGCCCTATGGGCAGGGGTGGGGATGAGCAGTTCTTC
TRBD1 many TRBJ2-4 TRBV29-1 13 CSVGPGTGDIQYF TGCAGCGTTGGCCCAGGGACAGGGGACATTCAGTACTTC
NA few TRBJ2-1 TRBV4-3 17 CASSQMVGQGLLNEQFF TGCGCCAGCAGCCAAATGGTCGGACAGGGACTATTGAATGAGCAGTTCTTC
NA few TRBJ2-4 TRBV29-1 13 CSVRQLAKNIQYF TGCAGCGTTCGCCAACTAGCCAAAAACATTCAGTACTTC
TRBD2 NA TRBJ2-5 TRBV6-5 16 CASSYSGREGLETQYF TGTGCCAGCAGTTACTCGGGGCGGGAGGGCCTGGAGACCCAGTACTTC
NA NA TRBJ2-2 TRBV6-5 16 CASSYSRDVGTGELFF TGTGCCAGCAGTTACTCCAGGGACGTGGGGACCGGGGAGCTGTTTTTT
TRBD1 NA TRBJ2-5 TRBV2 14 CASGTVEGRETQYF TGTGCCAGCGGGACAGTTGAGGGTCGAGAGACCCAGTACTTC
TRBD1 few TRBJ1-2 TRBV12-3/TRBV12-4 13 CASSLGTGDGYTF TGTGCCAGCAGTTTAGGGACAGGGGATGGCTACACCTTC
TRBD2 NA TRBJ2-3 TRBV28 15 CASSFQGRARDTQYF TGTGCCAGCAGTTTCCAAGGGAGGGCCAGAGATACGCAGTATTTT
TRBD2 many TRBJ2-5 TRBV12-3/TRBV12-4 16 CASSRGIAGVGETQYF TGTGCCAGCAGTCGAGGAATAGCGGGAGTAGGAGAGACCCAGTACTTC
NA NA TRBJ2-3 TRBV7-3 16 CASSRLTGLGTDTQYF TGTGCCAGCAGCCGACTAACTGGGTTGGGGACAGATACGCAGTATTTT
NA NA TRBJ2-5 TRBV18 16 CASSPLTPASAETQYF TGTGCCAGCTCACCCCTTACCCCAGCGTCCGCAGAGACCCAGTACTTC
NA few TRBJ2-5 TRBV28 12 CASRTSGETQYF TGTGCCAGCAGGACCTCGGGAGAGACCCAGTACTTC
TRBD2 many TRBJ2-5 TRBV7-3 15 CASSLGLGGSETQYF TGTGCCAGCAGCTTAGGACTAGGCGGTTCGGAGACCCAGTACTTC
NA once TRBJ1-1 TRBV6-5 16 CASSYPSGYMNTEAFF TGTGCCAGCAGTTACCCCTCAGGGTACATGAACACTGAAGCTTTCTTT
NA NA TRBJ1-4 TRBV2 14 CASTRKRDSIGLFF TGTGCCAGCACTCGGAAACGGGACTCCATAGGGCTGTTTTTT
TRBD1 once TRBJ2-5 TRBV4-1 17 CASSPSRGQGRQETQYF TGCGCCAGCAGCCCCTCAAGGGGACAGGGCCGTCAAGAGACCCAGTACTTC
TRBD2 NA TRBJ2-1 TRBV28 16 CASSPPPSGRGNEQFF TGTGCCAGCAGCCCGCCCCCTAGCGGGAGAGGGAATGAGCAGTTCTTC
TRBD2 few TRBJ2-7 TRBV28 16 CASSFRGTSISHEQYF TGTGCCAGCAGTTTTCGCGGGACTAGCATTTCCCACGAGCAGTACTTC
NA NA TRBJ2-5 TRBV6-2/TRBV6-3 12 CASSTDSRTEYF TGTGCCAGCAGTACGGACAGTCGAACGGAGTACTTC
TRBD2 NA TRBJ2-7 TRBV10-3 12 CAISVGGYEQYF TGTGCCATCAGTGTGGGGGGGTACGAGCAGTACTTC
TRBD2 NA TRBJ2-5 TRBV11-1 18 CASSLGPHATSDQETQYF TGTGCCAGCAGCTTAGGACCCCACGCGACTAGCGACCAAGAGACCCAGTACTTC
NA many TRBJ1-4 TRBV7-8 16 CASTLDKLGENEKLFF TGTGCCAGCACCCTCGACAAGCTCGGAGAGAATGAAAAACTGTTTTTT
NA NA TRBJ2-6 TRBV18 13 CASLNSGANVLTF TGTGCCAGCTTAAACTCTGGGGCCAACGTCCTGACTTTC
NA NA TRBJ1-4 TRBV4-3 15 CASSQGVMINEKLFF TGCGCCAGCAGCCAAGGGGTAATGATAAATGAAAAACTGTTTTTT
NA NA TRBJ2-7 TRBV12-5 15 CASGLSTGSSYEQYF TGTGCTAGTGGTTTGTCCACCGGGAGCTCCTACGAGCAGTACTTC
NA NA TRBJ2-1 TRBV28 16 CASSPERGYGYNEQFF TGTGCCAGCAGTCCCGAAAGGGGGTACGGTTACAATGAGCAGTTCTTC
TRBD2 NA TRBJ2-1 TRBV7-2 17 CASSLGKLAFHYNEQFF TGTGCCAGCAGCTTAGGAAAACTAGCGTTCCACTACAATGAGCAGTTCTTC
NA NA TRBJ1-2 TRBV20-1 13 CSARDSGSYGYTF TGCAGTGCACGAGACAGCGGGTCCTATGGCTACACCTTC
NA NA TRBJ2-5 TRBV4-3 14 CASSQNPGQETQYF TGCGCCAGCAGCCAAAACCCAGGGCAAGAGACCCAGTACTTC
TRBD2 few TRBJ2-1 TRBV20-1 15 CSAVTGTRKDNEQFF TGCAGTGCTGTTACCGGGACTAGGAAGGACAATGAGCAGTTCTTC
NA few TRBJ2-2 TRBV10-3 13 CAISGPLPGELFF TGTGCCATCAGTGGGCCTTTGCCCGGGGAGCTGTTTTTT